These 2 T cell receptor beta chains originate from one sample sequenced in a study of regulatory and conventional T cells in RAG deficiency. Genomic DNA came from blood regulatory T cells gated CD4+ CD25-high CD127-low. Assay used: immunoSEQ multiplex PCR; TCRdb lists only in-frame clones, some missing. The repertoire holds 5,500 to 9,000 clones, with more than 75% as singletons. These records were also assigned to another study, of regulatory T cells. As reported in that work: Primers: 52 TRBV forward and 13 TRBJ reverse.

Source material: CD127- CD25+ CD4+ Tregs sorted from blood. The receptors come from a human donor in good health.

The rearrangement joins TRBV11-2 to TRBJ2-1, with D perhaps TRBD2 (6 bases). The V gene's germline CDR1 is SGHAT and CDR2 FQNNGV. The CDR3 has 16 residues. V was pared by 4 bases and J by 6 bases, with 19 bases between. The CDR3 nucleotides are TGTGCCAGCAGCTCCTCTTTGTCGGGGAGGCCCAATGAGCAGTTCTTC. Amino acids: CASSSSLSGRPNEQFF.

The sample holds one count of this clone. The chain combines TRBV7-2 with TRBJ1-2, with D possibly being TRBD1 (6 bases). Germline-derived CDR1 and CDR2 are SGHTA and FQGNSA. This CDR3 contains 15 residues. V lost 1 base and J lost 5, with 14 bases in between. The CDR3 DNA sequence: TGTGCCAGCAGCTTAGGGGGGCGACGTGGATATGGCTACACCTTC. The encoded protein is CASSLGGRRGYGYTF.